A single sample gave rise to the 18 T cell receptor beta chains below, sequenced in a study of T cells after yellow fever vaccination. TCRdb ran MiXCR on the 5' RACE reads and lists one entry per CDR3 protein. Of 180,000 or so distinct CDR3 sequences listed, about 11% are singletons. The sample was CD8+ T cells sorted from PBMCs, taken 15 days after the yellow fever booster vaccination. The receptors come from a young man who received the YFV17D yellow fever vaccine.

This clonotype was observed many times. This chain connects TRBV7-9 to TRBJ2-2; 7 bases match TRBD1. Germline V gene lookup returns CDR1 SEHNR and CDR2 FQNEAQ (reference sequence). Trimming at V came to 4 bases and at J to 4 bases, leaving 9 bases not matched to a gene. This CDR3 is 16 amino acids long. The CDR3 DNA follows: TGTGCCAGCAGCTCCCGGGACAGCCGTATCACCGGGGAGCTGTTTTTT. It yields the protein CASSSRDSRITGELFF. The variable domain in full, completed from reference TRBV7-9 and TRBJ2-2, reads DTGVSQNPRHKITKRGQNVTFRCDPISEHNRLYWYRQTLGQGPEFLTYFQNEAQLEKSRLLSDRFSAERPKGSFSTLEIQRTEQGDSAMYLCASSSRDSRITGELFFGEGSRLTVL.

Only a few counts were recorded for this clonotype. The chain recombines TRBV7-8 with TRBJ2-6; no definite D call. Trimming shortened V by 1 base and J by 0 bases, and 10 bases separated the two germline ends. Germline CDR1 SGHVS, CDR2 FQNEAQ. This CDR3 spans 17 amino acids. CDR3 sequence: CASSLEQYASGANVLTF. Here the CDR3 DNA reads TGTGCCAGCAGCTTAGAACAGTACGCCTCTGGGGCCAACGTCCTGACTTTC.

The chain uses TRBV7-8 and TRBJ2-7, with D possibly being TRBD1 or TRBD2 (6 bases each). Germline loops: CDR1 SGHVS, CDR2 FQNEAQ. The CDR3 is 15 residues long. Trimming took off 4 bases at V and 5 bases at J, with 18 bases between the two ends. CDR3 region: CASSSEGTGTHEQYV. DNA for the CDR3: TGTGCCAGCAGCTCGGAGGGCACAGGGACCCACGAGCAGTACGTC.

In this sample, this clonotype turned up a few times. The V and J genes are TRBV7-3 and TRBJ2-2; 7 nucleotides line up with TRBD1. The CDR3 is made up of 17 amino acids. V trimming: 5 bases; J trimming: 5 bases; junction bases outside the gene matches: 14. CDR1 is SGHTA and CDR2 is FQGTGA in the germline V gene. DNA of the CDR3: TGTGCCAGCAGCCAGTCCGAAGTGACAGGGCATACCGGGGAGCTGTTTTTT. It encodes CASSQSEVTGHTGELFF.

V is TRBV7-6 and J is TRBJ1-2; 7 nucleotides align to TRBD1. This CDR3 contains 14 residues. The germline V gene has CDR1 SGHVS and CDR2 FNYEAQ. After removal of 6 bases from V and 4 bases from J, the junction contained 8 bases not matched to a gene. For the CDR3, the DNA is TGTGCCAGCAGTTGGGACAGCTCCTTCTATGGCTACACCTTC. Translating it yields CASSWDSSFYGYTF.

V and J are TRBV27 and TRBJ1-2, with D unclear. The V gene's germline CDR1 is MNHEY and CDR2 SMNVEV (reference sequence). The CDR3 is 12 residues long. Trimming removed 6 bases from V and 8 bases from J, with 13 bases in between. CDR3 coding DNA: TGTGCCAGCAGACTTGGAACGGGAGGCTACACCTTC. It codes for CASRLGTGGYTF.

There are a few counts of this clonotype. The CDR3 reads CSVEAPGGGYEQYF. DNA of the CDR3: TGCAGCGTTGAAGCTCCGGGGGGGGGCTACGAGCAGTACTTC. V and J are TRBV29-1 and TRBJ2-7, with 8 bases lining up with TRBD2. From germline, CDR1 is SQVTM and CDR2 ANQGSEA. The J segment lost 3 bases and the V segment lost 1 base, leaving 5 bases of the junction unmatched. CDR3 length: 14 amino acids.

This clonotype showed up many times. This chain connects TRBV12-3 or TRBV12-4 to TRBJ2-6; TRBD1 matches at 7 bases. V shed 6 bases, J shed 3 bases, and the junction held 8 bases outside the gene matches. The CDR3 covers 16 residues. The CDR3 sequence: CASSATGEGGANVLTF. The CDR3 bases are TGTGCCAGCAGCGCTACAGGGGAAGGTGGGGCCAACGTCCTGACTTTC.

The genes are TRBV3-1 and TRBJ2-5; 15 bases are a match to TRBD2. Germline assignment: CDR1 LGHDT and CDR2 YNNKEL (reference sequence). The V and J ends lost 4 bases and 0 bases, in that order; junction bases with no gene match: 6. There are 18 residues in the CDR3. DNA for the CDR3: TGTGCCAGCAGCCTCGGGACTAGCGGGGGGCCGTACCAAGAGACCCAGTACTTC. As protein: CASSLGTSGGPYQETQYF.

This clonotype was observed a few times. This chain's CDR3 is CASSQRTAGSNEKLFF. The CDR3 DNA follows: TGCGCCAGCAGCCAACGAACAGCCGGGTCAAATGAAAAACTGTTTTTT. The chain uses TRBV4-1 and TRBJ1-4; D gene unclear. With 2 bases removed from V and 5 bases from J, the gap between germline ends came to 15 bases. Per germline, CDR1 MGHRA and CDR2 YSYEKL. The CDR3 is 16 residues long.

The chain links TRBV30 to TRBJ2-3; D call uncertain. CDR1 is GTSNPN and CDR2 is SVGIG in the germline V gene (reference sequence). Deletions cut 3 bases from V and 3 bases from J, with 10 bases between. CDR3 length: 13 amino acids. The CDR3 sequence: CAWSTSTTDTQYF. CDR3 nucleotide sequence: TGTGCCTGGAGCACCTCGACTACAGATACGCAGTATTTT.

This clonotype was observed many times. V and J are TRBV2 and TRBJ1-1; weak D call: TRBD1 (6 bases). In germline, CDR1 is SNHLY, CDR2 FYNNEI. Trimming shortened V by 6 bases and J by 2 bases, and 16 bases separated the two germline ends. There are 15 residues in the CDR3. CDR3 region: CASSHYGQTNTEAFF. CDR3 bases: TGTGCCAGCAGCCATTATGGACAGACTAACACTGAAGCTTTCTTT. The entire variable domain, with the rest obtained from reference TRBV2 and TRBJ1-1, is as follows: EPEVTQTPSHQVTQMGQEVILRCVPISNHLYFYWYRQILGQKVEFLVSFYNNEISEKSEIFDDQFSVERPDGSNFTLKIRSTKLEDSAMYFCASSHYGQTNTEAFFGQGTRLTVV.

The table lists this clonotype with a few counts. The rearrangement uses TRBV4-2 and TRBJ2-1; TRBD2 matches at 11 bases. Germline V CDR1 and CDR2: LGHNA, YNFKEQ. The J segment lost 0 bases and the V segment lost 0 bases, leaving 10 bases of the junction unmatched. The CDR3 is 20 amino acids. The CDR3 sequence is CASSQDAVAGGVSSYNEQFF. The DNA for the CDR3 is TGTGCCAGCAGCCAAGACGCGGTAGCGGGGGGGGTGAGCTCCTACAATGAGCAGTTCTTC.

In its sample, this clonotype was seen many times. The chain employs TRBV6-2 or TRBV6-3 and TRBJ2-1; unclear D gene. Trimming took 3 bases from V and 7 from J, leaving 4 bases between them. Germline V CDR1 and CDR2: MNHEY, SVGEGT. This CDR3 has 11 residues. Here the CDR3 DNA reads TGTGCCAGCAGTTATACAAATGAGCAGTTCTTC. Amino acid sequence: CASSYTNEQFF.

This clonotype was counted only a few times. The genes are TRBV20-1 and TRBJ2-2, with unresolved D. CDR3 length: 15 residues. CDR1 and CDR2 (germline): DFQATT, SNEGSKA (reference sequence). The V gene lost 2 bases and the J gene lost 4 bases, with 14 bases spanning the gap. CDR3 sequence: CSARPRTRFTGELFF. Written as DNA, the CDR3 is TGCAGTGCTAGACCTCGGACCCGTTTCACCGGGGAGCTGTTTTTT.

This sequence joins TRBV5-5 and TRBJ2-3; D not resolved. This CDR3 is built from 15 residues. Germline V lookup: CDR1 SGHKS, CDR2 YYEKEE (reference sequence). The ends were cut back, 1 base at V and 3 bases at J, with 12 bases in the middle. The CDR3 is CASSLPDGLTDTQYF. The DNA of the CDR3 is TGTGCCAGCAGCTTGCCGGATGGATTGACAGATACGCAGTATTTT.

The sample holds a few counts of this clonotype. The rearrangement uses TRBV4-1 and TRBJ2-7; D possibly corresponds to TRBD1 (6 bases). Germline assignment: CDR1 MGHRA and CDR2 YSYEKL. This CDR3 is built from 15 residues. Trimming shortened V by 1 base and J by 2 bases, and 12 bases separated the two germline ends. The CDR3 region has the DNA TGCGCCAGCAGCCAAGTTCCAGGGGCTACCTACGAGCAGTACGTC. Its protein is CASSQVPGATYEQYV.

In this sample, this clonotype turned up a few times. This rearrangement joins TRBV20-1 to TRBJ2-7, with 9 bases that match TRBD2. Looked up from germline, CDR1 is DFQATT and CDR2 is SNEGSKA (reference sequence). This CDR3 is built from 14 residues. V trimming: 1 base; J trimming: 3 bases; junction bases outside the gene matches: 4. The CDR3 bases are TGCAGTGCTAGAGGGGGTAGCGGGGGCTACGAGCAGTACTTC. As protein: CSARGGSGGYEQYF.